Sequencing of this T cell receptor (beta chain) was carried out in a study of CD4+ T cells in melanoma (dated by TCRdb to between 2021 and 2023). Turning to the overall study: Neoantigen-specific CD4+ T cells in human melanoma were what the study investigated.

Overall results and qualifications from the work: Diverse differentiation states were reported to be shown by neoantigen-specific CD4+ T cells in melanoma. The report described a correlation between neoantigen-specific CD4+ T cells and the function of CD8+ T cells, macrophages and B cells.

Turning to this clone: What this receptor recognizes is not known. A junction boundary mismatches the germline segment, possibly from a read error.

The CDR3 has 13 amino acids, counting the end cysteine and phenylalanine. Only CDR3 DNA remains: 39 bases, in frame from the first base. The germline V gene provides CDR1 MGHRA and CDR2 YSYEKL. The donors were people with melanoma. Libraries were made using the immunoSEQ multiplex PCR assay. TCRdb limited this immuneACCESS table to in-frame rearrangements with V and J called. A share of clones is missing; checked studies link under half to unresolved V genes, and the rest is unexplained. The table for this sample lists around 16,000 clones; 60% to 80% of them were counted only once. The ten largest clones add up to 10% to 15% of the sample.

Sequencing was performed on cells from a culture (not recorded whether cultured in vitro). Here the chain combines TRBV4-1 and TRBJ2-6, with 11 junctional bases fitting TRBD2. The clonotype originates from a human donor with melanoma. The encoded CDR3 is CASSQVIAGGPHF. The DNA sequence is as follows: TGCGCCAGCAGCCAAGTGATAGCGGGGGGGCCCCATTTC.